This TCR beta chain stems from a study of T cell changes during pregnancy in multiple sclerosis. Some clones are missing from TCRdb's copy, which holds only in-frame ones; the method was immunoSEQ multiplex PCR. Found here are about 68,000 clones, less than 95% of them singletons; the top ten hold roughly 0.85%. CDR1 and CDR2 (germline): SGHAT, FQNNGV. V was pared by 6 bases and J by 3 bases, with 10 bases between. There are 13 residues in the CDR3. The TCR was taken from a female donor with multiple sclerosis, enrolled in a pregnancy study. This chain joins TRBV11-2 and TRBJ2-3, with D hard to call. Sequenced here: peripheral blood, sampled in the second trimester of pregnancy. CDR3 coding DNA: TGTGCCAGCAGGAGCGCCGGGACAGATACGCAGTATTTT. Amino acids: CASRSAGTDTQYF.